A selection of T cell receptor beta chains follows, all from one sample in a study of control samples from healthy donors and cancer patients. Libraries were prepared by immunoSEQ multiplex PCR; TCRdb keeps only in-frame clonotypes and omits some of them. The sample consists of tens of thousands of clones, 90% of them appearing once. The specimen sequenced was blood. Source of these receptors: a woman under 30 in good health. CDR3s include the opening cysteine and the closing phenylalanine or tryptophan. A D gene is named only where the DNA matches it firmly. Size is omitted from some rows. Given values are once, few, many or a class for expanded clones.

J gene: TRBJ1-5
clone size: .
D gene: .
V gene: TRBV4-1
CDR3 DNA: TGCGCCAGCAGCCAAGAGGGGGGGAACTCAGCTCAGCCCCAGCATTTT
CDR3 protein: CASSQEGGNSAQPQHF

J gene: TRBJ1-6
clone size: .
D gene: .
V gene: TRBV3-1/TRBV3-2
CDR3 DNA: TGTGCCAGCAGCCACCCCGGTGGGTGGCATTCACCCCTCCACTTT
CDR3 protein: CASSHPGGWHSPLHF

J gene: TRBJ1-1
clone size: .
D gene: .
V gene: TRBV5-4
CDR3 DNA: TGTGCCAGCAGCTTGTCGGATGACTACGCTGAAGCTTTCTTT
CDR3 protein: CASSLSDDYAEAFF

J gene: TRBJ2-7
clone size: .
D gene: .
V gene: TRBV7-3
CDR3 DNA: TGTGCCAGCAGCCAGGATGGCCTCGTCTACGAGCAGTACTTC
CDR3 protein: CASSQDGLVYEQYF

J gene: TRBJ1-2
clone size: .
D gene: .
V gene: TRBV9
CDR3 DNA: TGTGCCAGCAGCCCGACGGACAGCACCTATGGCTACACCTTC
CDR3 protein: CASSPTDSTYGYTF

J gene: TRBJ2-3
clone size: .
D gene: .
V gene: TRBV5-4
CDR3 DNA: TGTGCCAGCAGCTCAAGTACAGATACGCAGTATTTT
CDR3 protein: CASSSSTDTQYF

J gene: TRBJ1-3
clone size: .
D gene: .
V gene: TRBV6-5
CDR3 DNA: TGTGCCAGCAGCCGCCTTCAGGGAAACACCATATATTTT
CDR3 protein: CASSRLQGNTIYF

J gene: TRBJ2-1
clone size: .
D gene: .
V gene: TRBV5-1
CDR3 DNA: TGCGCCAGCAGCTTATCACAGAAAGGGGATGAGCAGTTCTTC
CDR3 protein: CASSLSQKGDEQFF

J gene: TRBJ1-2
clone size: .
D gene: TRBD1
V gene: TRBV7-2
CDR3 DNA: TGTGCCAGCAGCCGGGACAGAAGATATGGCTACACCTTC
CDR3 protein: CASSRDRRYGYTF

J gene: TRBJ1-5
clone size: .
D gene: TRBD1
V gene: TRBV19
CDR3 DNA: TGTGCCAGTATCCCGACAGGGGGCTACAATCAGCCCCAGCATTTT
CDR3 protein: CASIPTGGYNQPQHF

J gene: TRBJ1-1
clone size: .
D gene: TRBD1
V gene: TRBV19
CDR3 DNA: TGTGCCAGTAGTATTGGGACAGGCAACACTGAAGCTTTCTTT
CDR3 protein: CASSIGTGNTEAFF

J gene: TRBJ2-2
clone size: .
D gene: .
V gene: TRBV24-1
CDR3 DNA: TGTGCCACCAAAGGACTGGAAGAAACCGGGGAGCTGTTTTTT
CDR3 protein: CATKGLEETGELFF

J gene: TRBJ2-1
clone size: .
D gene: .
V gene: TRBV2
CDR3 DNA: TGTGCCAGCAGTGAAGCCAGGGATGTGTTCTTC
CDR3 protein: CASSEARDVFF

J gene: TRBJ1-2
clone size: .
D gene: .
V gene: TRBV6-1
CDR3 DNA: TGTGCCAGCAGTGAACAACCGGACCGCAGCTCTGGCTACACCTTC
CDR3 protein: CASSEQPDRSSGYTF

J gene: TRBJ2-3
clone size: .
D gene: .
V gene: TRBV5-4
CDR3 DNA: TGTGCCAGCAGCTCCCCGAGCACAGATACGCAGTATTTT
CDR3 protein: CASSSPSTDTQYF

J gene: TRBJ1-1
clone size: .
D gene: .
V gene: TRBV12-3/TRBV12-4
CDR3 DNA: TGTGCCAGCAACCTCAAGTTAAGCACTGAAGCTTTCTTT
CDR3 protein: CASNLKLSTEAFF

J gene: TRBJ2-1
clone size: few
D gene: TRBD2
V gene: TRBV9
CDR3 DNA: TGTGCCAGCAGCGTAGATTACGGGGGGGCTGGCAATGAGCAGTTCTTC
CDR3 protein: CASSVDYGGAGNEQFF

J gene: TRBJ1-5
clone size: few
D gene: TRBD1
V gene: TRBV27
CDR3 DNA: TGTGCCAGCAGCCCAGGGGGCCCCCATCAGCCCCAGCATTTT
CDR3 protein: CASSPGGPHQPQHF

J gene: TRBJ2-1
clone size: .
D gene: TRBD1
V gene: TRBV7-9
CDR3 DNA: TGTGCCAGCAGCGGGACAGAAAATGAGCAGTTCTTC
CDR3 protein: CASSGTENEQFF

J gene: TRBJ1-2
clone size: .
D gene: .
V gene: TRBV3-1/TRBV3-2
CDR3 DNA: TGTGCCAGCAGCCAAGTGACGGGCCCCGCCCGGGGCTACACCTTC
CDR3 protein: CASSQVTGPARGYTF

J gene: TRBJ2-7
clone size: .
D gene: TRBD1
V gene: TRBV7-6
CDR3 DNA: TGTGCCAGCAGCTCCCCGTCAGACGCCCGAGGGGGCTTTTACGAGCAGTACTTC
CDR3 protein: CASSSPSDARGGFYEQYF

J gene: TRBJ2-7
clone size: .
D gene: .
V gene: TRBV27
CDR3 DNA: TGTGCCAGCAGTTTATCTTCCAGGGGATACGGCCGTAAAAGCTCCTACGAGCAGTACTTC
CDR3 protein: CASSLSSRGYGRKSSYEQYF

J gene: TRBJ1-1
clone size: .
D gene: .
V gene: TRBV6-5
CDR3 DNA: TGTGCCAGCAGTTACACCCTGAACACTGAAGCTTTCTTT
CDR3 protein: CASSYTLNTEAFF

J gene: TRBJ1-5
clone size: .
D gene: .
V gene: TRBV24-1
CDR3 DNA: TGTGCCACCAGTGATTTGAGGGAGAGCAATCAGCCCCAGCATTTT
CDR3 protein: CATSDLRESNQPQHF

J gene: TRBJ2-7
clone size: few
D gene: .
V gene: TRBV12-3/TRBV12-4
CDR3 DNA: TGTGCCAGCAGCCGAGCCGAGTACGAGCAGTACTTC
CDR3 protein: CASSRAEYEQYF